These T cell receptor beta chains were read from a single sample in a study of blood T cells in healthy people across ages. A single record per CDR3 protein comes from TCRdb applying MiXCR to the 5' RACE reads. Of 1.6 million or so distinct CDR3 sequences in the sample, around 35% were seen once. Sequenced: blood. The receptors shown here come from a woman younger than 45 in good health. Both conserved end residues are part of each CDR3. D genes are given only for firm matches. A row's size may be missing; if present it is once, few, many or a size class.

>TRBD2|TRBJ2-5|.|TRBV5-1
TGCGCCAGCAGCTCAGCGGGAGAGGGGGAGACCCAGTACTTC
CASSSAGEGETQYF
>.|TRBJ2-7|few|TRBV4-1
TGCGCCAGCAGCCAAGAATCACAGCCGGTCTCCTACGAGCAGTACTTC
CASSQESQPVSYEQYF
>.|TRBJ2-3|.|TRBV5-1
TGCGCCAGCAGCTTGGAGGGGGGAGGGCCGGCAGATACGCAGTATTTT
CASSLEGGGPADTQYF
>TRBD2|TRBJ2-1|.|TRBV6-1
TGTGCCAGCAGTGAACGGGGGGGGCGATTTAACAATGAGCAGTTCTTC
CASSERGGRFNNEQFF
>TRBD2|TRBJ2-1|many|TRBV6-6
TGTGCCAGCAGAGCCGGGACTAGCGAATACAATGAGCAGTTCTTC
CASRAGTSEYNEQFF
>TRBD1|TRBJ2-5|.|TRBV6-1
TGTGCCAGCAGTGAAGGGTGGACAGGGGATTGGGAGACCCAGTACTTC
CASSEGWTGDWETQYF
>TRBD1|TRBJ2-1|many|TRBV3-1
TGTGCCAGCAGCCAAGATCTGGCAGGGGGCATAGACAATGAGCAGTTCTTC
CASSQDLAGGIDNEQFF
>TRBD1|TRBJ1-6|.|TRBV6-5
TGTGCCAGCAGTTTAGACAGGGCAACGGGAAATTCACCCCTCCACTTT
CASSLDRATGNSPLHF
>.|TRBJ1-2|few|TRBV20-1
TGCAGTGCTAGCCCAGGGATCCCCCATGGCTACACCTTC
CSASPGIPHGYTF
>TRBD2|TRBJ2-3|few|TRBV9
TGTGCCAGCAGTGGGACTAGCGGGGTCTCAGATACGCAGTATTTT
CASSGTSGVSDTQYF
>.|TRBJ2-7|.|TRBV27
TGTGCCAGCAGTGCGTCTGATAGCTCCTACGAGCAGTACTTC
CASSASDSSYEQYF
>.|TRBJ2-5|.|TRBV19
TGTGCCAGTAGTATAGTGGGCGGACAAGAGACCCAGTACTTC
CASSIVGGQETQYF
>.|TRBJ2-1|.|TRBV2
TGTGCCAGCAGTGAAAGGACATGGGATGAGCAGTTCTTC
CASSERTWDEQFF
>.|TRBJ2-1|.|TRBV9
TGTGCCAGCAGCGTAAGGGGATTCGGGGAGCAGTTCTTC
CASSVRGFGEQFF
>.|TRBJ2-5|.|TRBV28
TGTGCCAGCAGTTTAAGGCAGGGCGGTTGGGGAGAGACCCAGTACTTC
CASSLRQGGWGETQYF
>TRBD2|TRBJ2-1|.|TRBV3-1
TGTGCCAGCAGCCCACCGGAGAGCGAACTAGCGTACAATGAGCAGTTCTTC
CASSPPESELAYNEQFF
>.|TRBJ2-7|.|TRBV4-1
TGCGCCAGCAGCCAAGCCGACTCGGGAGACGAGCAGTACTTC
CASSQADSGDEQYF
>.|TRBJ1-1|.|TRBV28
TGTGCCAGCAGTTTTCCACAGGGTTCTGAAGCTTTCTTT
CASSFPQGSEAFF
>.|TRBJ2-1|.|TRBV3-1
TGTGCCAGCAGCCACGGAGGGTCGAAAGCGAATGAGCAGTTCTTC
CASSHGGSKANEQFF
>.|TRBJ1-6|many|TRBV20-1
TGCAGTGCCCGGGACGCCACACTAAATAATTCACCCCTCCACTTT
CSARDATLNNSPLHF
>.|TRBJ1-2|.|TRBV10-3
TGTGCCATCAGTGAGTCGAATGAAGGCTCCCCTGGCTACACCTTC
CAISESNEGSPGYTF
>.|TRBJ2-1|few|TRBV20-1
TGCAGTGCTACTTGGGGCTACTCTTACAATGAGCAGTTCTTC
CSATWGYSYNEQFF
>.|TRBJ2-2|.|TRBV7-3
TGTGCCAGCAGCTTAGAGGCGGGAAAAACCGGGGAGCTGTTTTTT
CASSLEAGKTGELFF
>TRBD2|TRBJ2-3|few|TRBV3-1
TGTGCCAGCAGCCTGACTAGCGAAACAGATACGCAGTATTTT
CASSLTSETDTQYF
>.|TRBJ1-1|.|TRBV30
TGTGCCTGGGCAGGTGAGGGGCGAAAAAAAGCTTTCTTT
CAWAGEGRKKAFF
>TRBD1|TRBJ1-2|few|TRBV30
TGTGCCTGGATTAGGGACAGGGCTAACTATGGCTACACCTTC
CAWIRDRANYGYTF
>.|TRBJ1-5|.|TRBV27
TGTGCCAGCAGCGGACAGCCTAGCGATCAGCCCCAGCATTTT
CASSGQPSDQPQHF
>.|TRBJ2-5|few|TRBV7-9
TGTGCCAGCAGATCAGACCAAGGGACCCAGTACTTC
CASRSDQGTQYF
>TRBD1|TRBJ2-3|.|TRBV12-3/TRBV12-4
TGTGCCAGCAGAAAGACAGGGGCAACAGATGCGCAGTATTTT
CASRKTGATDAQYF
>.|TRBJ1-2|.|TRBV4-1
TGCGCCAGCAGCCAAGATGGGCAGGTCAGATACACCTTC
CASSQDGQVRYTF